This T cell receptor beta chain appears in the sequencing data of a study of T-cell reconstitution after alpha-beta-depleted transplantation in children. Study-level points and caveats: Counts and diversity of T cells one year after transplant came mostly from newly produced T cells.

This clonotype was picked up a small number of times. The antigen is not known. Unique molecular identifiers were incorporated when the TCRbeta library was constructed. MiXCR, applied by TCRdb to the PCR reads, yields one record per CDR3 protein. The table shows a few hundred thousand distinct CDR3 sequences, with roughly 30% occurring only once. The material sequenced was PBMCs, taken before TCRalphabeta/CD19-depleted stem cell transplant. This sequence was found in a boy under two years old with Wiskott-Aldrich syndrome, due to receive a stem cell transplant.

The DNA for the CDR3 is TGTGCCAGCAGCAGGGGGTCGGCCAAAAACATTCAGTACTTC. Amino acids: CASSRGSAKNIQYF. The chain has TRBV12-3 or TRBV12-4 and TRBJ2-4, with 7 bases matching TRBD1. V lost 6 bases, J lost 1 base, and 3 bases stayed unmatched. The CDR3 is made up of 14 amino acids.